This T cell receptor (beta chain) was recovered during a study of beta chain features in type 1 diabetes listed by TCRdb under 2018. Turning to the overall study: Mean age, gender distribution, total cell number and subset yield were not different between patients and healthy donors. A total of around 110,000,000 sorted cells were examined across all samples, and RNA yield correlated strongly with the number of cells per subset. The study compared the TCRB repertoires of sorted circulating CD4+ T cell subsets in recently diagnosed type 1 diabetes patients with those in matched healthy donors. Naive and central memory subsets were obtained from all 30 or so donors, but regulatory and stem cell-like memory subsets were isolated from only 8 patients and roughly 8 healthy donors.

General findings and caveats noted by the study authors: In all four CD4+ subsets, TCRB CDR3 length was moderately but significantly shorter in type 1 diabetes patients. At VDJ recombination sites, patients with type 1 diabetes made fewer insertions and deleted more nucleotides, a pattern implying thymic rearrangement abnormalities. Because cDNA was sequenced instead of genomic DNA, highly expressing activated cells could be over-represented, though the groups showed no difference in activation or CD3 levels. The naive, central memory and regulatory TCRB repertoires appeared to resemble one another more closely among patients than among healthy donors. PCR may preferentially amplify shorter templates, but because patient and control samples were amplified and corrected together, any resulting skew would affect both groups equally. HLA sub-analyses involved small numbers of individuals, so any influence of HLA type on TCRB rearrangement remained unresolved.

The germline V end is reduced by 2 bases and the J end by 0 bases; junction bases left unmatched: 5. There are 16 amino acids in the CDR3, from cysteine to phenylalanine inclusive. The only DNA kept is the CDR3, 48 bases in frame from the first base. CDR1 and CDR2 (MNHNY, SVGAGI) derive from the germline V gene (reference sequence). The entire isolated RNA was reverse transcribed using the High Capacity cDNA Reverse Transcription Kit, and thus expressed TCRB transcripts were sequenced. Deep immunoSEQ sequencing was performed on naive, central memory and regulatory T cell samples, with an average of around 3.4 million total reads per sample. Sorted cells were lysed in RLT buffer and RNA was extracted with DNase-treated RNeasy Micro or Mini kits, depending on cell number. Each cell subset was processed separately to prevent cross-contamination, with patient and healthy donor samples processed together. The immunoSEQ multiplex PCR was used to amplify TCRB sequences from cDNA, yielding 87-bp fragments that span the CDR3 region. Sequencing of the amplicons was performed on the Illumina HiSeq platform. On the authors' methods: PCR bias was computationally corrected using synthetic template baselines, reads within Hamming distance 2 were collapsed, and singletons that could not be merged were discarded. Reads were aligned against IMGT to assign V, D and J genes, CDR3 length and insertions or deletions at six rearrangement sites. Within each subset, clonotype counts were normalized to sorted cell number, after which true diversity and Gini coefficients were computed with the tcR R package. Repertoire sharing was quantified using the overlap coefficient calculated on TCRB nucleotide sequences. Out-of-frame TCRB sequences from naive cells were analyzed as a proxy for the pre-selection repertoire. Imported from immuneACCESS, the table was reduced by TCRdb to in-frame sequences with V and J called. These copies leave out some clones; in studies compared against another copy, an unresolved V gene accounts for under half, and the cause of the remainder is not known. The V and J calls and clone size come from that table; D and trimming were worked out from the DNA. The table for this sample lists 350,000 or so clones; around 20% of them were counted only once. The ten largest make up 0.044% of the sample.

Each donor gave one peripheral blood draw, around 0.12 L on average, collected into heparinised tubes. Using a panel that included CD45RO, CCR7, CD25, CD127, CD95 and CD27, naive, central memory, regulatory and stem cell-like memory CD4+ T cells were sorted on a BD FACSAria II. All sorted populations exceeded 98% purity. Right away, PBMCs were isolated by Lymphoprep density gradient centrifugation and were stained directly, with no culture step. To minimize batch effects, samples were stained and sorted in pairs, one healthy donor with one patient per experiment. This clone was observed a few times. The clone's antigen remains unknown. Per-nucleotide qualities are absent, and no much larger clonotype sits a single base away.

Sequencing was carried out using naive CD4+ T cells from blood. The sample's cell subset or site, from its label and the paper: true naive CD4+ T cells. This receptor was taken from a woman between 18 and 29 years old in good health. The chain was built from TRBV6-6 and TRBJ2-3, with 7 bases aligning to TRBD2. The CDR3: CASSYRLAASTDTQYF. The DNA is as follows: TGTGCCAGCAGTTACAGGCTAGCGGCTAGCACAGATACGCAGTATTTT.